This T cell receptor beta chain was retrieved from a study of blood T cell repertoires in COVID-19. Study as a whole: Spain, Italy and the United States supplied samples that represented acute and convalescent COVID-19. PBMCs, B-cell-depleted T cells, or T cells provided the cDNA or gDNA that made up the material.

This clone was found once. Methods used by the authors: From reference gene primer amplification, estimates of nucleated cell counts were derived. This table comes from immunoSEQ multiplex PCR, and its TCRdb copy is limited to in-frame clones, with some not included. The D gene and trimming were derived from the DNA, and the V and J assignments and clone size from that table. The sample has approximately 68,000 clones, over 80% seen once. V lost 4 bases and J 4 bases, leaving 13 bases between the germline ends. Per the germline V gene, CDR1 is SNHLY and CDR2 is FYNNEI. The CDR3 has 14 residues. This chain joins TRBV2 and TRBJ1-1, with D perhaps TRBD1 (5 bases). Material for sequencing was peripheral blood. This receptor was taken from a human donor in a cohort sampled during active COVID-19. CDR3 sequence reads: CASSGQSLGTEAFF. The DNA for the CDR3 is TGTGCCAGCAGTGGACAGTCCTTGGGCACTGAAGCTTTCTTT.